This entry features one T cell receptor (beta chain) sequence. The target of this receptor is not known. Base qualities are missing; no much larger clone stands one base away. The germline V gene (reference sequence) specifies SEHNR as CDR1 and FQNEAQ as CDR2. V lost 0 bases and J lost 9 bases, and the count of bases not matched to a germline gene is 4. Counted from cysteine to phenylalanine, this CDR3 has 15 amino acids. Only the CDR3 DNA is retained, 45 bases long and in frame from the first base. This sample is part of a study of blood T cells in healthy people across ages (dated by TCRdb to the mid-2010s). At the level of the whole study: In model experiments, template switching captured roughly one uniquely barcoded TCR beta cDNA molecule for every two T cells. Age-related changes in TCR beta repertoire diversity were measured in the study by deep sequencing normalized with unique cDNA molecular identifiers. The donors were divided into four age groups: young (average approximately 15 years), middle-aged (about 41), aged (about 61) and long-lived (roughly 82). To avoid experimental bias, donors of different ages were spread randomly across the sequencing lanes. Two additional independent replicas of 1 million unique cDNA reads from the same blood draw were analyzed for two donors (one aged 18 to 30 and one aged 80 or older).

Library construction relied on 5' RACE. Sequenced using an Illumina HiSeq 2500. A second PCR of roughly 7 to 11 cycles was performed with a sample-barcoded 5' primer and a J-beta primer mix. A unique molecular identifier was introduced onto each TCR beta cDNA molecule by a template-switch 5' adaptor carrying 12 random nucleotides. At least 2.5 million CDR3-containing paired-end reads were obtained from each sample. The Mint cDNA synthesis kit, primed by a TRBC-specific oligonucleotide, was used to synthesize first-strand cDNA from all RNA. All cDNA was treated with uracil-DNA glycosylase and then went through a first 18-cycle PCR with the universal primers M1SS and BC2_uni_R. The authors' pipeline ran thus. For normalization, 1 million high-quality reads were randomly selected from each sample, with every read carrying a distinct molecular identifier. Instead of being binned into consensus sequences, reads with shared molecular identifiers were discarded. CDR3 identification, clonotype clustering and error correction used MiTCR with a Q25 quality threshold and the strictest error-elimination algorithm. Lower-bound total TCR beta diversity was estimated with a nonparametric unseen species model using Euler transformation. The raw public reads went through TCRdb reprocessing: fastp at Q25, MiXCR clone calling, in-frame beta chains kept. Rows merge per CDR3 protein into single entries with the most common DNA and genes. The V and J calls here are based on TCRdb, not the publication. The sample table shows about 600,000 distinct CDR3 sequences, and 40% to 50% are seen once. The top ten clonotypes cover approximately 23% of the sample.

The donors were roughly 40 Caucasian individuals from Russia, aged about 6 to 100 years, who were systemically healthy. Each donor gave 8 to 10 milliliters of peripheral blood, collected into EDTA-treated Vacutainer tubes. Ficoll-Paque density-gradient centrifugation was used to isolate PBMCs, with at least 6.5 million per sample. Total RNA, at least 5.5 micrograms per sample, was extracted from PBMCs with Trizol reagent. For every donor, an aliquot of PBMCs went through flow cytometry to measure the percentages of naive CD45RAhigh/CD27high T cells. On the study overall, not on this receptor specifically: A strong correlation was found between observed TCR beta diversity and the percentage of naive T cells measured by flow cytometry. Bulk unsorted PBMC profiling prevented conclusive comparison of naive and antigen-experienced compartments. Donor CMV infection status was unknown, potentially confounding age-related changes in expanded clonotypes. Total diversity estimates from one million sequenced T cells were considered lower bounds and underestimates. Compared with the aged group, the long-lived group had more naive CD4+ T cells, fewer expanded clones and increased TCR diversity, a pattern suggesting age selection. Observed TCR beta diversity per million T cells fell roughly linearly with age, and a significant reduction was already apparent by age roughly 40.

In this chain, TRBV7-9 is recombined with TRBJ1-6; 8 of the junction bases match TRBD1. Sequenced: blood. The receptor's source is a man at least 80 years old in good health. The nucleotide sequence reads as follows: TGTGCCAGCAGCTTAGCGGCAGGGGGCGTTTCACCCCTCCACTTT. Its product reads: CASSLAAGGVSPLHF.